This T cell receptor beta chain was profiled in a study of T cell responses to AZD1222 COVID-19 vaccine. Findings and caveats of the study: Among vaccine-associated CD4 TCRs, coverage spanned spike, with dominance at 160-218 and 743-854.

Assay: immunoSEQ multiplex PCR; the TCRdb copy retains only in-frame clones and omits some. Of 95,000 to 110,000 clones listed, around 91% are singletons. Only one count was recorded for this clone. The antigen is not known. Its ends do not fully match the called genes, so a read error is possible. The sequenced sample was peripheral blood, obtained on day 0 of AZD1222 vaccination. The TCR sequence derives from an adult in good health.

CDR3 in amino acids: CATSQGRHSYEQYF. The CDR3 bases are TGCGCCACCAGCCAGGGGCGGCACTCTTACGAGCAGTACTTC. The J gene is TRBJ2-7, the V gene TRBV5-1; tentatively, D is TRBD1 (6 bases). The CDR3 runs to 14 residues. The germline V gene has CDR1 SGHRS and CDR2 YFSETQ.